This T cell receptor (beta chain) was identified in a study of metastatic and nonmetastatic thyroid tumors. TCRdb re-called the PCR reads through MiXCR. The sample gives more than 40,000 clones, 25% to 30% of which show up once; nearly 10% is in the top ten. All patients were treatment-naive before thyroid surgery. The CDR3 covers 14 residues. Trimming shortened V by 5 bases and J by 7 bases, and 15 bases separated the two germline ends. Germline CDR1 is KGHSH and CDR2 is LQKENI. The V call is TRBV18, the J call TRBJ2-1; perhaps TRBD1 as D (7 bases). This clonotype originated in a male donor with papillary thyroid cancer or a benign thyroid nodule (not recorded which). Some clones in this sample may be carry-over from other donors' samples. The sample taken for sequencing was blood. The CDR3 sequence: CASSFGQEGNEQFF. The CDR3 DNA sequence: TGTGCCAGCTCATTCGGACAGGAGGGGAATGAGCAGTTCTTC. The variable domain in full, with the rest retrieved from reference TRBV18 and TRBJ2-1, is NAGVMQNPRHLVRRRGQEARLRCSPMKGHSHVYWYRQLPEEGLKFMVYLQKENIIDESGMPKERFSAEFPKEGPSILRIQQVVRGDSAAYFCASSFGQEGNEQFFGPGTRLTVL.